What follows are 24 T cell receptor beta chains derived from one specimen sequenced in a study of blood T cell repertoires in COVID-19 (dated by TCRdb to the early 2020s). Libraries came from the immunoSEQ multiplex PCR assay. This is the immuneACCESS table as TCRdb keeps it, with only in-frame sequences that have V and J called. A part of the clones is gone; compared with another copy, unresolved V genes explain less than half, and the rest is unexplained. This sample lists 150,000 to 200,000 clones; approximately 83% were detected once. Less than 3% of the sample comes from the top ten. Sample: peripheral blood. Receptors originate from a human donor with acute or convalescent COVID-19. The donor label of this sample is uncertain.

This rearrangement joins TRBV5-1 to TRBJ2-7; D may be TRBD2 (7 bases). Germline lookup yields CDR1 SGHRS and CDR2 YFSETQ. The CDR3 runs to 15 residues. With 4 bases removed from V and 2 bases from J, the gap between germline ends came to 16 bases. The CDR3 spells CASSPRGAGAYEQYF. The CDR3 nucleotides are TGCGCCAGCAGCCCCCGGGGGGCAGGAGCCTACGAGCAGTACTTC.

V is TRBV27 and J is TRBJ2-5; D not certain. The germline V gene has CDR1 MNHEY and CDR2 SMNVEV (reference sequence). This CDR3 is 13 amino acids long. The V and J ends lost 3 bases and 2 bases respectively, with 7 bases between them. The CDR3 region is CASSFHLQETQYF. CDR3 DNA sequence: TGTGCCAGCAGTTTCCACTTACAAGAGACCCAGTACTTC.

V gene TRBV13 combines with J gene TRBJ1-4; 10 nucleotides agree with TRBD1. This CDR3 is built from 17 residues. J was trimmed by 10 bases and V by 4 bases; bases with no gene match: 15. Germline V gene lookup returns CDR1 PRHDT and CDR2 FYEKMQ (reference sequence). The CDR3 DNA is TGTGCCAGCAGCTATAATCCCCGGGGACAGGGGACCGGAAAACTGTTTTTT. This gives the protein CASSYNPRGQGTGKLFF.

In its sample, this clone was seen a few times. The rearrangement links TRBV18 to TRBJ1-6, with 10 positions matching TRBD1. The CDR3 contains 16 residues. Trimming cost V 4 bases and J 7 bases; bases outside gene matches: 7. Germline V gene data show CDR1 as KGHSH and CDR2 as LQKENI. CDR3 nucleotides: TGTGCCAGCTCACTAACGGGGACAGGGGAAAATTCACCCCTCCACTTT. This sequence encodes CASSLTGTGENSPLHF.

The chain couples TRBV9 to TRBJ1-6; no clear D. Germline assignment: CDR1 SGDLS and CDR2 YYNGEE. The CDR3 contains 13 residues. Trimming left V 2 bases short and J 9 bases short, with 9 bases between. This chain's CDR3 is CASSVEGSSPLHF. The CDR3 bases are TGTGCCAGCAGCGTCGAGGGTAGTTCACCCCTCCACTTT. Supplemented by reference TRBV9 and TRBJ1-6, the full variable domain reads DSGVTQTPKHLITATGQRVTLRCSPRSGDLSVYWYQQSLDQGLQFLIQYYNGEERAKGNILERFSAQQFPDLHSELNLSSLELGDSALYFCASSVEGSSPLHFGNGTRLTVT.

This chain joins TRBV6-5 and TRBJ1-1, with 10 bases matching TRBD1. CDR3 size: 14 residues. Germline lookup yields CDR1 MNHEY and CDR2 SVGAGI. The J segment lost 6 bases and the V segment lost 6 bases, leaving 7 bases of the junction unmatched. CDR3 amino acids: CASSQGQGRAEAFF. The CDR3 nucleotides read TGTGCCAGCAGCCAGGGACAGGGGCGGGCTGAAGCTTTCTTT.

This clone appeared a single time. The CDR3 region has the DNA TGTGCCAGCAGTCTAACCTATGGCTACACCTTC. As protein: CASSLTYGYTF. V usage is TRBV28 and J usage is TRBJ1-2; D unclear. The length of the CDR3 is 11 residues. Germline CDR1 is MDHEN and CDR2 is SYDVKM. The ends were cut back, 5 bases at V and 4 bases at J, with 5 bases in the middle.

The V gene is TRBV4-2, the J gene TRBJ2-7; 7 bases map to TRBD2. CDR1 LGHNA and CDR2 YNFKEQ come from the germline V gene. V trimming: 0 bases; J trimming: 2 bases; junction bases outside the gene matches: 7. The CDR3 consists of 16 residues. This CDR3 is CASSQESGGTPYEQYF. The CDR3 DNA is TGTGCCAGCAGCCAAGAATCGGGGGGAACTCCCTACGAGCAGTACTTC.

The V call is TRBV5-1, the J call TRBJ1-1; 7 bases align to TRBD1. The germline V gene encodes CDR1 SGHRS and CDR2 YFSETQ. The CDR3 contains 15 residues. The V and J ends lost 4 bases and 1 base, in that order; junction bases with no gene match: 7. The CDR3 reads CASSRQGSPNTEAFF. The CDR3, as DNA: TGCGCCAGCAGCAGACAGGGATCGCCGAACACTGAAGCTTTCTTT.

This clone was seen once. The V and J genes are TRBV6-1 and TRBJ2-3; 10 bases are a match to TRBD2. Germline-derived CDR1 and CDR2 are MNHNS and SASEGT. The V gene end was trimmed by 4 bases and the J gene end by 4 bases; junction bases not matched to a gene: 8. The length of the CDR3 is 16 residues. CDR3 DNA: TGTGCCAGCAGTGCGGGAGCGGGGGGGACTGCAGATACGCAGTATTTT. Its translation: CASSAGAGGTADTQYF.

The rearrangement joins TRBV6-1 to TRBJ2-7, with D possibly being TRBD1 (5 bases). The CDR3 is 16 amino acids. Germline lookup yields CDR1 MNHNS and CDR2 SASEGT. V lost 0 bases, J lost 3 bases, and 15 bases lay in between. The CDR3 nucleotides read TGTGCCAGCAGTGAAGCGCGGATTTGGGGCAGCTACGAGCAGTACTTC. The encoded protein is CASSEARIWGSYEQYF.

This clone was recorded once. This sequence joins TRBV19 and TRBJ1-2; 10 nucleotides align to TRBD1. Germline CDR1 reads LNHDA; CDR2 reads SQIVND (reference sequence). This CDR3 region has 13 residues. J gave up 7 bases and V 4 bases, and 3 bases lay outside the gene matches. CDR3 DNA: TGTGCCAGTAGTAACCGGGACAGGGGTGGCTACACCTTC. This sequence encodes CASSNRDRGGYTF.

CDR3 amino acids: CAIRGDNSGEQYF. Here the CDR3 DNA reads TGTGCCATCCGGGGGGACAATTCCGGCGAGCAGTACTTC. This chain connects TRBV10-3 to TRBJ2-7; a weak D match, TRBD2 (7 bases). The CDR3 extends over 13 amino acids. Germline V CDR1 and CDR2: ENHRY, SYGVKD. V shed 8 bases and J shed 6 bases, with 17 bases lying between them.

The genes are TRBV7-7 and TRBJ2-3; D unresolved. Germline V CDR1 and CDR2: SSHAT, FNYEAQ (reference sequence). This CDR3 spans 10 amino acids. V was pared by 11 bases and J by 5 bases, with 8 bases between. The CDR3 coding sequence is TGTGCCGTAGGCGGAGATACGCAGTATTTT. It encodes CAVGGDTQYF.

V is TRBV5-1 and J is TRBJ1-4; D unresolved. V dropped 4 bases and J dropped 2 bases, with 12 bases sitting between them. CDR1 and CDR2 (germline): SGHRS, YFSETQ. There are 15 residues in the CDR3. CDR3 region: CASSPLGGTNEKLFF. In nucleotides, the CDR3 is TGCGCCAGCAGCCCCCTGGGAGGGACTAATGAAAAACTGTTTTTT.

V is TRBV27 and J is TRBJ2-3; TRBD1 agrees at 11 bases. Looked up from germline, CDR1 is MNHEY and CDR2 is SMNVEV (reference sequence). CDR3 length: 17 amino acids. V lost 3 bases, J lost 3 bases, and 8 bases stayed unmatched. The CDR3 loop reads CASSFRPDRGLTDTQYF. CDR3 sequence (DNA): TGTGCCAGCAGTTTCCGCCCGGACAGGGGGCTAACAGATACGCAGTATTTT.

J is TRBJ2-1 and V is TRBV9, with 8 bases fitting TRBD2. J was trimmed by 4 bases and V by 4 bases; bases with no gene match: 7. There are 15 residues in the CDR3. CDR1 and CDR2 (germline): SGDLS, YYNGEE. The CDR3 DNA reads as TGTGCCAGCAGCACAGCGGGAGAACATTACAATGAGCAGTTCTTC. Amino acids: CASSTAGEHYNEQFF.

The chain links TRBV5-4 to TRBJ1-2; 12 bases are shared with TRBD1. This CDR3 is built from 14 residues. Germline V gene data show CDR1 as SGHNT and CDR2 as YYREEE (reference sequence). V shed 2 bases, J shed 8 bases, and the junction held 4 bases outside the gene matches. This CDR3 reads CASSFQGTGGGYTF. The CDR3 nucleotides read TGTGCCAGCAGCTTCCAAGGGACAGGGGGCGGCTACACCTTC. The full variable domain, its missing parts supplied by reference TRBV5-4 and TRBJ1-2, is ETGVTQSPTHLIKTRGQQVTLRCSSQSGHNTVSWYQQALGQGPQFIFQYYREEENGRGNFPPRFSGLQFPNYSSELNVNALELDDSALYLCASSFQGTGGGYTFGSGTRLTVV.

This clone was detected only a few times. The chain uses TRBV21-1 and TRBJ1-4. TRBV21-1 constitutes a pseudogene. The CDR3 has 13 amino acids. The CDR3 nucleotides read TGTGCCACCTCGGGCTGGAGGGATGAAAAACTGTTTTTT. This sequence encodes CATSGWRDEKLFF.

The sample holds a few counts of this clone. The chain recombines TRBV19 with TRBJ1-5; D is undetermined. Trimming took off 4 bases at V and 6 bases at J, with 10 bases between the two ends. CDR1 LNHDA and CDR2 SQIVND come from the germline V gene (reference sequence). The CDR3 runs 13 residues. Here the CDR3 DNA reads TGTGCCAGTAGTAGGCCCGCGGGTCAGCCCCAGCATTTT. It yields the protein CASSRPAGQPQHF.

The chain employs TRBV19 and TRBJ2-1, with D possibly matching TRBD1 (5 bases). V lost 3 bases and J lost 0, with 12 bases in between. Germline values: CDR1 LNHDA, CDR2 SQIVND (reference sequence). CDR3 length equals 16 residues. The CDR3 sequence: CASSIYQGTSYNEQFF. CDR3 nucleotide sequence: TGTGCCAGTAGTATTTATCAGGGAACCTCCTACAATGAGCAGTTCTTC. Together with reference TRBV19 and TRBJ2-1, the CDR3 gives the full variable domain: DGGITQSPKYLFRKEGQNVTLSCEQNLNHDAMYWYRQDPGQGLRLIYYSQIVNDFQKGDIAEGYSVSREKKESFPLTVTSAQKNPTAFYLCASSIYQGTSYNEQFFGPGTRLTVL.

The chain recombines TRBV7-9 with TRBJ2-1, with 8 bases identical to TRBD2. CDR1 and CDR2 (germline): SEHNR, FQNEAQ (reference sequence). The CDR3 covers 14 residues. V lost 1 base to trimming and J lost 7 bases; unmatched junction nucleotides: 3. CDR3 nucleotide sequence: TGTGCCAGCAGCTTAGGACTAGCGACAAATGAGCAGTTCTTC. Amino acid sequence: CASSLGLATNEQFF. Based on the CDR3 plus reference TRBV7-9 and TRBJ2-1, the full variable domain is DTGVSQNPRHKITKRGQNVTFRCDPISEHNRLYWYRQTLGQGPEFLTYFQNEAQLEKSRLLSDRFSAERPKGSFSTLEIQRTEQGDSAMYLCASSLGLATNEQFFGPGTRLTVL.

For the CDR3, the DNA is TGTGCCAGTTTTGGCGGGGGGGGTCTGGGTAATGAGCAGTTCTTC. This encodes CASFGGGGLGNEQFF. The chain is built from TRBV19 and TRBJ2-1; 9 positions match TRBD2. The length of the CDR3 is 15 residues. With 8 bases clipped from V and 7 bases from J, the junction kept 12 bases outside the gene matches. The germline CDR1 and CDR2 sequences are LNHDA and SQIVND (reference sequence).

The V and J genes are TRBV10-3 and TRBJ2-3; D not resolved. CDR1 and CDR2 (germline): ENHRY, SYGVKD. CDR3 size: 12 residues. V gave up 4 bases and J gave up 6 bases, with 8 bases separating them. The CDR3 loop reads CAISGLLDTQYF. The CDR3, as DNA: TGTGCCATCAGTGGGCTTTTGGATACGCAGTATTTT.